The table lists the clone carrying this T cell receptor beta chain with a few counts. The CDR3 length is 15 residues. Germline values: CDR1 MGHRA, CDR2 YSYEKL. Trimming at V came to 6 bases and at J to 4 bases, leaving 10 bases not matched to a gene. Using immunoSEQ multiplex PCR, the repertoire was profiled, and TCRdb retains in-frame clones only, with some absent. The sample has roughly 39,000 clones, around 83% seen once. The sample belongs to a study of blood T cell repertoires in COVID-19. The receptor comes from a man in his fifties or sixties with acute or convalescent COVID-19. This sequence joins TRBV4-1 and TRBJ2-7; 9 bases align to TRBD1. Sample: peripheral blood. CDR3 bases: TGCGCCAGCAGGTCCAAATGGGACAGGGAATACGAGCAGTACTTC. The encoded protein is CASRSKWDREYEQYF.